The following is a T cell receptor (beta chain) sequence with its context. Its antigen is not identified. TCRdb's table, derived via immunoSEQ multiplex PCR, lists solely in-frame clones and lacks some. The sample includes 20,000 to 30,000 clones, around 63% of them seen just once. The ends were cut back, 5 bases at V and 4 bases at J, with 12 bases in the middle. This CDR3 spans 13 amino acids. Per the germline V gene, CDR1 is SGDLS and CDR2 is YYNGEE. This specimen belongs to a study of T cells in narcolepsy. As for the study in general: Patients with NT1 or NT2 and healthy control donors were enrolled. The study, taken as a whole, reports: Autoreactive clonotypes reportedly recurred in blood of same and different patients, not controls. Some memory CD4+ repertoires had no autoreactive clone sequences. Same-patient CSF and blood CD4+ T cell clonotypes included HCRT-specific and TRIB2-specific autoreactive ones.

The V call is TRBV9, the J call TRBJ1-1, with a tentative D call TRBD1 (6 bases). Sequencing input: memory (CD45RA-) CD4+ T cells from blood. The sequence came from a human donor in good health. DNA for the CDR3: TGTGCCAGCAGTACTACAGGGACCACTGAAGCTTTCTTT. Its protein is CASSTTGTTEAFF.